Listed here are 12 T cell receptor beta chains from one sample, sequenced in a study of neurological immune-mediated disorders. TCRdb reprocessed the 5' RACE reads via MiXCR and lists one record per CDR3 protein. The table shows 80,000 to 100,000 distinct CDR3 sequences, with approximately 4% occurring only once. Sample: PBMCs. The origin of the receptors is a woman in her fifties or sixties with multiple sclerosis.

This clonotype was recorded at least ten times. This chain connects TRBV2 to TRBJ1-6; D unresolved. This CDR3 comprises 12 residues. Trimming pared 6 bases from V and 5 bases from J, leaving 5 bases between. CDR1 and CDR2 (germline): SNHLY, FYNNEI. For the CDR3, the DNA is TGTGCCAGCAGACAAGATAATTCACCCCTCCACTTT. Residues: CASRQDNSPLHF.

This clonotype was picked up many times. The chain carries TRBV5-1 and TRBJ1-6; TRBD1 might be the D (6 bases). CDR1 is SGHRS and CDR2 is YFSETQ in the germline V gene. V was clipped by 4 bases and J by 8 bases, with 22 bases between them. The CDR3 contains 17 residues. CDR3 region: CASSGGARGFRDSPLHF. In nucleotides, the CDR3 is TGCGCCAGCAGCGGGGGGGCAAGAGGTTTTCGAGATTCACCCCTCCACTTT.

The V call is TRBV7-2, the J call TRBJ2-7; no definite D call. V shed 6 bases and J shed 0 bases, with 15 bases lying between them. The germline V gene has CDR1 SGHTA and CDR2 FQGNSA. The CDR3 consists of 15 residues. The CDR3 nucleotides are TGTGCCAGCAGAGTGGTGCCCGGTCCCTCCTACGAGCAGTACTTC. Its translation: CASRVVPGPSYEQYF.

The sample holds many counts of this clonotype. CDR3 region: CASSRGVMETSTGELFF. The CDR3, as DNA: TGCGCCAGCAGCAGAGGGGTGATGGAAACGTCCACCGGGGAGCTGTTTTTT. The V and J genes are TRBV4-3 and TRBJ2-2; either TRBD1 or TRBD2 may supply D (5 bases each). CDR3 size: 17 residues. V was pared by 5 bases and J by 4 bases, with 20 bases between. Per the germline V gene, CDR1 is LGHNA and CDR2 is YSLEER.

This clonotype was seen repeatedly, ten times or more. CDR3 in DNA: TGTGCCAGCAGCCAACGGGACGTAACCACAGATACGCAGTATTTT. As protein: CASSQRDVTTDTQYF. The chain recombines TRBV3-1 with TRBJ2-3; tentatively, D is TRBD1 or TRBD2 (5 bases each). Germline V gene data show CDR1 as LGHDT and CDR2 as YNNKEL (reference sequence). Between the trimmed V and J ends, which lost 2 bases and 2 bases, there was a span of 11 bases. This CDR3 is 15 amino acids long.

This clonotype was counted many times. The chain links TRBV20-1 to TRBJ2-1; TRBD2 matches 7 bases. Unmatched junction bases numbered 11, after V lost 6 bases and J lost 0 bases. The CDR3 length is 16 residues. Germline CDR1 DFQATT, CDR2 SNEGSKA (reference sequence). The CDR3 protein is CSARISGARSYNEQFF. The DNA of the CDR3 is TGCAGTGCCAGGATCAGCGGGGCCCGCTCCTACAATGAGCAGTTCTTC.

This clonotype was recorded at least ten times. DNA of the CDR3: TGTGCCAGCAGCAAGAAGGGTGTTGAAGCTTTCTTT. Protein product: CASSKKGVEAFF. J is TRBJ1-1 and V is TRBV21-1. TRBV21-1 is a pseudogene segment. The CDR3 runs to 12 residues.

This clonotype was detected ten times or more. The CDR3 DNA sequence: TGTGCCAGCAGCCCCGGGACAGGGAGGGGCACCGGGGAGCTGTTTTTT. It is translated as CASSPGTGRGTGELFF. The V and J genes are TRBV7-2 and TRBJ2-2; 9 bases fit TRBD1. Germline CDR1 reads SGHTA; CDR2 reads FQGNSA. The CDR3 is 16 residues long. The junction had 8 bases not matched to a gene; V was cut back by 5 bases and J by 4 bases.

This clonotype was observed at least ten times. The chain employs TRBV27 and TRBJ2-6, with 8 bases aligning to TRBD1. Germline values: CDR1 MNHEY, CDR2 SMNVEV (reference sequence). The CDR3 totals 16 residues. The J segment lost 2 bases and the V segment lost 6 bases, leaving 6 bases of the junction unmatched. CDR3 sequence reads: CASRRQGQPGANVLTF. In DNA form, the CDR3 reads TGTGCCAGCAGACGACAGGGGCAGCCTGGGGCCAACGTCCTGACTTTC.

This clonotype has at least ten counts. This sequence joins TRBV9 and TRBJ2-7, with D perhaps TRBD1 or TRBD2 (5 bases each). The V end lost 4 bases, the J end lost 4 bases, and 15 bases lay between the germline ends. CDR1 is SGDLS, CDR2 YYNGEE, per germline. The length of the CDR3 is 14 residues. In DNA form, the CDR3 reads TGTGCCAGCAGCCCGTCCGGGGCCGGATACGAGCAGTACTTC. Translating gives CASSPSGAGYEQYF.

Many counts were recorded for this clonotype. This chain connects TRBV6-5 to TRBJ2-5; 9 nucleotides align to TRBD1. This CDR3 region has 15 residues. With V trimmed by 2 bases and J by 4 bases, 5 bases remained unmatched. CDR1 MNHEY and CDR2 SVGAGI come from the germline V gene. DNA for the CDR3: TGTGCCAGCAGTTACCCGACGACAGGGGGAGAGACCCAGTACTTC. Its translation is CASSYPTTGGETQYF.

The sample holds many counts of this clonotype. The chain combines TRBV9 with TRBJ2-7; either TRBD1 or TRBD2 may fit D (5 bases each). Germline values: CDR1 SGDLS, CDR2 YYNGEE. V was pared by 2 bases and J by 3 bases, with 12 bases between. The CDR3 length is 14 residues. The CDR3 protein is CASSVLEGNYEQYF. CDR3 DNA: TGTGCCAGCAGCGTTTTAGAGGGGAACTACGAGCAGTACTTC.